The next 30 T cell receptor beta chains were all read from a single sample in a study of blood T cell repertoires in COVID-19. Data came from immunoSEQ multiplex PCR; TCRdb stores just in-frame clones and leaves some out. This sample has approximately 350,000 clones; around nine tenths occur once, and the top ten carry approximately 7.3%. The sequencing sample was made of peripheral blood. The receptors derive from a woman in her 70s with COVID-19, enrolled during active disease.

CDR3 in amino acids: CSVVDAGQNYGYTF. CDR3 coding DNA: TGCAGCGTTGTTGACGCAGGACAGAACTATGGCTACACCTTC. This chain uses TRBV29-1 with TRBJ1-2; D perhaps matches TRBD1 (6 bases). Germline lookup yields CDR1 SQVTM and CDR2 ANQGSEA. The CDR3 is 14 amino acids. The V end lost 4 bases, the J end lost 2 bases, and 14 bases lay between the germline ends.

The chain couples TRBV15 to TRBJ2-3; possibly TRBD2 for D (5 bases). Trimming stripped 0 bases from V and 3 bases from J, with 13 bases between. Per the germline V gene, CDR1 is LNHNV and CDR2 is YYDKDF (reference sequence). The length of the CDR3 is 16 residues. The CDR3 loop is CATSRELAGYTDTQYF. CDR3 DNA: TGTGCCACCAGCAGAGAACTGGCGGGCTATACAGATACGCAGTATTTT.

The gene calls are TRBV9 and TRBJ2-7; tentatively, D is TRBD1 (6 bases). Germline V lookup: CDR1 SGDLS, CDR2 YYNGEE. V gave up 3 bases and J gave up 7 bases, with 20 bases separating them. The CDR3 spans 15 residues. The DNA for the CDR3 is TGTGCCAGCAGCGAAGGAAGCCGGGACACTTCGGAGCAGTACTTC. Amino acid sequence: CASSEGSRDTSEQYF.

The chain uses TRBV5-6 and TRBJ2-2, with TRBD2 identical over 7 bases. V was pared by 5 bases and J by 3 bases, with 1 base of the junction left unmatched. The germline gives CDR1 SGHDT, CDR2 YYEEEE. There are 13 residues in the CDR3. As DNA, the CDR3 is TGTGCCAGCAGTCGGGGGGACACCGGGGAGCTGTTTTTT. It is translated as CASSRGDTGELFF.

The chain recombines TRBV5-1 with TRBJ1-2; 9 bases line up with TRBD1. V lost 4 bases and J lost 0; bases outside the gene matches: 7. Germline CDR1 is SGHRS and CDR2 is YFSETQ. This CDR3 region has 16 residues. The CDR3 spells CASSLLQGASNYGYTF. CDR3 coding DNA: TGCGCCAGCAGCCTATTACAGGGGGCATCTAACTATGGCTACACCTTC.

This clone was detected only once. The chain is built from TRBV12-3 or TRBV12-4 and TRBJ1-2, with unresolved D. V lost 6 bases to trimming and J lost 3 bases, with 11 bases between them. CDR3 size: 13 residues. CDR3 sequence: CASRRPGDYGYTF. The CDR3 bases are TGTGCCAGCAGAAGGCCCGGGGACTATGGCTACACCTTC.

The J gene is TRBJ1-5, the V gene TRBV4-1, with TRBD1 identical over 7 bases. The V segment lost 3 bases and the J segment 1 base; nucleotides outside the gene matches: 0. The CDR3 is 14 residues long. Germline CDR1 is MGHRA and CDR2 is YSYEKL. The CDR3 coding sequence is TGCGCCAGCAGCCAGACAGGGAGCAATCAGCCCCAGCATTTT. Amino acid sequence: CASSQTGSNQPQHF.

The rearrangement links TRBV28 to TRBJ2-5; 7 nucleotides agree with TRBD2. Trimming took 2 bases from V and 6 from J; bases not matched to a gene: 6. CDR1 is MDHEN and CDR2 is SYDVKM in the germline V gene. CDR3 size: 14 residues. The CDR3 loop is CASSLDGGTQTQYF. CDR3 nucleotides: TGTGCCAGCAGTTTAGACGGGGGGACCCAGACCCAGTACTTC.

The rearrangement links TRBV9 to TRBJ2-3; 7 nucleotides align to TRBD2. Looked up from germline, CDR1 is SGDLS and CDR2 is YYNGEE. The length of the CDR3 is 14 residues. J was trimmed by 6 bases and V by 0 bases; bases with no gene match: 4. CDR3 DNA: TGTGCCAGCAGCGTAGACGGGGGGAGGGATACGCAGTATTTT. Protein product: CASSVDGGRDTQYF.

The chain uses TRBV2 and TRBJ2-5; D gene ambiguous. The V gene lost 4 bases and the J gene lost 5 bases, with 8 bases spanning the gap. The CDR3 consists of 12 residues. Germline lookup yields CDR1 SNHLY and CDR2 FYNNEI. The CDR3 bases are TGTGCCAGCAGTGGATTTCGGGAGACCCAGTACTTC. Its translation is CASSGFRETQYF.

The chain employs TRBV5-8 and TRBJ1-3; D gene ambiguous. Germline CDR1 reads SGHTS; CDR2 reads YDEGEE. Deletions cut 0 bases from V and 0 bases from J, with 10 bases between. The CDR3 has 16 residues. The DNA of the CDR3 is TGTGCCAGCAGCTTGGACAGAGGGATCTCTGGAAACACCATATATTTT. It encodes CASSLDRGISGNTIYF. Full variable domain (missing parts from reference TRBV5-8 and TRBJ1-3): EAGVTQSPTHLIKTRGQQATLRCSPISGHTSVYWYQQALGLGLQFLLWYDEGEERNRGNFPPRFSGRQFPNYSSELNVNALELEDSALYLCASSLDRGISGNTIYFGEGSWLTVV.

The chain employs TRBV7-2 and TRBJ1-4, with unresolved D. Trimming removed 6 bases at V and 6 bases at J, with 11 bases between. The CDR3 has 13 amino acids. Looked up from germline, CDR1 is SGHTA and CDR2 is FQGNSA. DNA of the CDR3: TGTGCCAGCAGTTTACGGTTGTATGAAAAACTGTTTTTT. Translated, it gives CASSLRLYEKLFF. The whole variable domain, remainder taken from reference TRBV7-2 and TRBJ1-4, is GAGVSQSPSNKVTEKGKDVELRCDPISGHTALYWYRQSLGQGLEFLIYFQGNSAPDKSGLPSDRFSAERTGGSVSTLTIQRTQQEDSAVYLCASSLRLYEKLFFGSGTQLSVL.

The V and J genes are TRBV12-3 or TRBV12-4 and TRBJ1-1, with D perhaps matching TRBD1 (6 bases). Trimming cost V 5 bases and J 6 bases, with 13 bases left between them. The CDR3 sequence is 13 residues long. The CDR3 coding sequence is TGTGCCAGCAGTCGGACAGAAGAGCCTGAAGCTTTCTTT. The encoded protein is CASSRTEEPEAFF.

The chain employs TRBV10-3 and TRBJ2-2; 10 bases align to TRBD1. Germline-derived CDR1 and CDR2 are ENHRY and SYGVKD. Losses at the gene ends were 9 bases for V and 4 bases for J; bases not matched to a gene: 8. This CDR3 comprises 15 residues. CDR3 sequence: CAIPRGQGITGELFF. The CDR3 DNA sequence: TGTGCCATTCCACGGGGACAGGGGATCACCGGGGAGCTGTTTTTT.

The rearrangement uses TRBV18 and TRBJ2-1, with TRBD1 matching 9 bases. The V segment lost 2 bases and the J segment 8 bases; nucleotides outside the gene matches: 7. Looked up from germline, CDR1 is KGHSH and CDR2 is LQKENI. The length of the CDR3 is 15 residues. The CDR3 DNA is TGTGCCAGCTCACCATTCGGACAGGGGCTCCATGAGCAGTTCTTC. This sequence encodes CASSPFGQGLHEQFF. Together with reference TRBV18 and TRBJ2-1, the CDR3 gives the full variable domain: NAGVMQNPRHLVRRRGQEARLRCSPMKGHSHVYWYRQLPEEGLKFMVYLQKENIIDESGMPKERFSAEFPKEGPSILRIQQVVRGDSAAYFCASSPFGQGLHEQFFGPGTRLTVL.

This clone occurred once. This chain joins TRBV5-1 and TRBJ2-7, with TRBD1 identical over 10 bases. The CDR3 length is 14 residues. Trimming removed 4 bases from V and 3 bases from J; junction bases left unmatched: 4. Germline V gene data show CDR1 as SGHRS and CDR2 as YFSETQ. The CDR3 coding sequence is TGCGCCAGCAGCGGGACAGGGGACTACTACGAGCAGTACTTC. This sequence encodes CASSGTGDYYEQYF.

V usage is TRBV6-5 and J usage is TRBJ2-5, with 11 bases lining up with TRBD1. There are 15 residues in the CDR3. In germline, CDR1 is MNHEY, CDR2 SVGAGI. The junction had 3 bases not matched to a gene; V was cut back by 4 bases and J by 2 bases. The CDR3 coding sequence is TGTGCCAGCAGTTTCGGGACAGGGGGGCAAGAGACCCAGTACTTC. Protein: CASSFGTGGQETQYF.

The chain is built from TRBV27 and TRBJ1-5, with D perhaps matching TRBD1 (6 bases). Trimming left V 3 bases short and J 7 bases short, with 13 bases between. Germline V gene sequence: CDR1 MNHEY, CDR2 SMNVEV (reference sequence). The CDR3 sequence is 14 residues long. CDR3 nucleotide sequence: TGTGCCAGCAGTTTCAGCAGGGGAGAACAGCCCCAGCATTTT. It specifies CASSFSRGEQPQHF.

The genes are TRBV4-1 and TRBJ2-1; D may be TRBD2 (6 bases). The germline V gene encodes CDR1 MGHRA and CDR2 YSYEKL. The CDR3 extends over 16 amino acids. The V gene lost 3 bases and the J gene lost 8 bases, with 20 bases spanning the gap. The CDR3 spells CASSQRGPPLGDEQFF. The CDR3 nucleotides are TGCGCCAGCAGCCAGCGGGGACCCCCGTTAGGCGATGAGCAGTTCTTC.

The CDR3 protein is CASSPGGADNTEAFF. CDR3 DNA sequence: TGTGCCAGCAGCCCCGGTGGAGCTGACAACACTGAAGCTTTCTTT. The chain combines TRBV11-3 with TRBJ1-1; no clear D. The CDR3 contains 15 residues. The ends were cut back, 5 bases at V and 2 bases at J, with 15 bases in the middle. CDR1 and CDR2 from the germline V gene are SGHNT and YENEEA.

The chain employs TRBV24-1 and TRBJ1-5; D gene ambiguous. V was cut by 3 bases and J by 0 bases, with 8 bases left in between. Germline V CDR1 and CDR2: KGHDR, SFDVKD. The CDR3 is 15 amino acids. In nucleotides, the CDR3 is TGTGCCACCAGTGATGGAGGGTTTAGCAATCAGCCCCAGCATTTT. As protein: CATSDGGFSNQPQHF.

V is TRBV5-4 and J is TRBJ2-7, with a tentative D call TRBD2 (6 bases). Trimming left V 6 bases short and J 7 bases short, with 20 bases between. Germline values: CDR1 SGHNT, CDR2 YYREEE (reference sequence). The length of the CDR3 is 14 residues. The CDR3, as DNA: TGTGCCAGCAAAACCGGGACCGGGGGTATAGAGCAGTACTTC. Protein sequence: CASKTGTGGIEQYF.

The DNA for the CDR3 is TGTGCCAGAAGCTTGGGCTCGGGGGTGAGCTCCTACGAGCAGTACTTC. It is translated as CARSLGSGVSSYEQYF. V gene TRBV5-3 combines with J gene TRBJ2-7; a weak D match, TRBD2 (6 bases). Being an ORF, TRBV5-3 has a function that is uncertain. The CDR3 is 16 amino acids. The V end was cut by 0 bases, the J end by 0 bases, with 13 bases between.

This rearrangement joins TRBV28 to TRBJ2-3, with a weak D call TRBD2 (6 bases). Trimming removed 2 bases from V and 3 bases from J, with 15 bases in between. Germline V gives CDR1 MDHEN, CDR2 SYDVKM. The CDR3 contains 16 residues. The CDR3: CASSLGGAKGTDTQYF. CDR3 sequence (DNA): TGTGCCAGCAGTTTAGGAGGGGCCAAGGGAACAGATACGCAGTATTTT.

A word on this clone: Other DNA sequences from this sample encode an identical CDR3 as well. The chain recombines TRBV27 with TRBJ1-1; D remains unclear. The germline V gene encodes CDR1 MNHEY and CDR2 SMNVEV (reference sequence). The V end lost 2 bases, the J end lost 1 base, and 5 bases lay between the germline ends. This CDR3 is 13 amino acids long. CDR3 residues: CASSLGQNTEAFF. In nucleotides, the CDR3 is TGTGCCAGCAGTTTAGGCCAGAACACTGAAGCTTTCTTT.

Here the CDR3 reads CACAGQGNQPQHF. The CDR3 DNA reads as TGTGCCTGCGCGGGACAGGGGAATCAGCCCCAGCATTTT. This sequence joins TRBV30 and TRBJ1-5; TRBD1 matches at 10 bases. Germline assignment: CDR1 GTSNPN and CDR2 SVGIG (reference sequence). Losses at the gene ends were 6 bases for V and 4 bases for J; bases not matched to a gene: 3. The CDR3 totals 13 residues.

This clone is a singleton in its sample. V gene TRBV24-1 combines with J gene TRBJ2-1; TRBD1 matches at 9 bases. V shed 3 bases, J shed 8 bases, and the junction held 7 bases outside the gene matches. The germline CDR1 and CDR2 sequences are KGHDR and SFDVKD. CDR3 length equals 15 residues. The CDR3 spells CATSDPWTGVDEQFF. The CDR3 DNA reads as TGTGCCACCAGTGATCCATGGACAGGGGTGGATGAGCAGTTCTTC.

The chain uses TRBV2 and TRBJ2-5, with 9 bases fitting TRBD2. There are 13 residues in the CDR3. Germline CDR1 reads SNHLY; CDR2 reads FYNNEI. Germline trimming cut 6 bases from V and 4 bases from J; bases unmatched to any gene: 3. CDR3 in amino acids: CASRETSGETQYF. The CDR3, as DNA: TGTGCCAGCAGGGAGACTAGCGGAGAGACCCAGTACTTC.

The chain carries TRBV9 and TRBJ1-2; a possible D gene is TRBD1 (5 bases). Per germline, CDR1 SGDLS and CDR2 YYNGEE. This CDR3 is built from 15 residues. Trimming stripped 0 bases from V and 5 bases from J, with 14 bases between. CDR3 loop: CASSVEVGQSYGYTF. DNA of the CDR3: TGTGCCAGCAGCGTAGAGGTGGGGCAATCGTATGGCTACACCTTC.

This clone was picked up one time. The V call is TRBV9, the J call TRBJ2-3; 10 nucleotides line up with TRBD2. V lost 0 bases to trimming and J lost 1 base; unmatched junction nucleotides: 2. Germline CDR1 SGDLS, CDR2 YYNGEE. CDR3 size: 16 residues. The CDR3 bases are TGTGCCAGCAGCGTAGATCTAGCGGGGGGCACAGATACGCAGTATTTT. Translated: CASSVDLAGGTDTQYF.